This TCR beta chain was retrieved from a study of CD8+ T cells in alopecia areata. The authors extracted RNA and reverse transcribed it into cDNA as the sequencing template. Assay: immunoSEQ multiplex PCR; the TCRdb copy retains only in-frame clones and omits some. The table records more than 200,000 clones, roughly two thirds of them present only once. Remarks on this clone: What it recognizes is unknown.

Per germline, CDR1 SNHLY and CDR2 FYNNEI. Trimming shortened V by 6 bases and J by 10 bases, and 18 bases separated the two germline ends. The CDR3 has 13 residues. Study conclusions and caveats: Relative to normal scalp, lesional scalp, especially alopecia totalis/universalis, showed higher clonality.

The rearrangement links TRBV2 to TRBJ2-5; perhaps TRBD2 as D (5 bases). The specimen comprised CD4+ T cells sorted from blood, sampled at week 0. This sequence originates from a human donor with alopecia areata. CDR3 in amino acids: CASSWNLESGQYF. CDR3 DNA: TGTGCCAGCAGCTGGAACCTGGAAAGCGGCCAGTACTTC.